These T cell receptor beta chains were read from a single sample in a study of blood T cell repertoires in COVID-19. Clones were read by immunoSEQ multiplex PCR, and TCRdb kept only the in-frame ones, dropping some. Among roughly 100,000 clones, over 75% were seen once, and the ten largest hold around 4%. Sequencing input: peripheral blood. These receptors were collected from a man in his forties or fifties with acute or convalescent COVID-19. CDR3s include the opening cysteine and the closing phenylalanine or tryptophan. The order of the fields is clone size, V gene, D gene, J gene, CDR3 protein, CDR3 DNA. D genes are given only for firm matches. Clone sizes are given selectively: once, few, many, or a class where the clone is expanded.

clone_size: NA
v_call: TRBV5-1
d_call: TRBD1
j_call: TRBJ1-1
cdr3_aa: CASSLGTFRDRENTEAFF
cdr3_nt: TGCGCCAGCAGCTTGGGGACCTTTCGGGACAGGGAGAACACTGAAGCTTTCTTT

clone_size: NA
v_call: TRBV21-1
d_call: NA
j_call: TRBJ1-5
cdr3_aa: CASSSRGRQPQHF
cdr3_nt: TGTGCCAGCAGCAGCAGGGGGAGGCAGCCCCAGCATTTT

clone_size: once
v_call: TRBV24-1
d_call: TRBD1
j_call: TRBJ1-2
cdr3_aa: CATSETGTAHGYTF
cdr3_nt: TGTGCCACCAGTGAGACCGGGACAGCCCATGGCTACACCTTC

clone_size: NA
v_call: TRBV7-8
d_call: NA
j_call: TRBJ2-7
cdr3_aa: CASTNPGGELTYEQYF
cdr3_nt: TGTGCCAGCACAAACCCCGGAGGGGAGTTAACCTACGAGCAGTACTTC

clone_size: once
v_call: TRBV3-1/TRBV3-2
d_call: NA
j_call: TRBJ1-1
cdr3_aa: CASSQPGGATEAFF
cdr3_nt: TGTGCCAGCAGCCAACCGGGGGGGGCCACTGAAGCTTTCTTT

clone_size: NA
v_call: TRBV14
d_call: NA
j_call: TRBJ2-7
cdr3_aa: CASGWSSYEQYF
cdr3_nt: TGTGCCAGCGGGTGGAGTTCTTACGAGCAGTACTTC

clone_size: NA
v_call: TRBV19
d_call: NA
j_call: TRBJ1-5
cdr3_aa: CASSIAPDRFYSNQPQHF
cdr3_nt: TGTGCCAGTAGTATAGCCCCCGACAGATTTTATAGCAATCAGCCCCAGCATTTT

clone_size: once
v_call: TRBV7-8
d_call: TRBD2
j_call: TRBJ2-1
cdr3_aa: CASSPPVAGVSNEQFF
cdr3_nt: TGTGCCAGCAGCCCCCCAGTTGCGGGGGTTTCCAATGAGCAGTTCTTC

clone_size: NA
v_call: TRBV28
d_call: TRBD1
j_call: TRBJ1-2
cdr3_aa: CASSTGGNYGYTF
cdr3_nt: TGTGCCAGCAGTACAGGGGGCAACTATGGCTACACCTTC

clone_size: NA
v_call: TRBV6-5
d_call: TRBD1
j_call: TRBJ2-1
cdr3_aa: CASSSPRGHDEQFF
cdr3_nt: TGTGCCAGCAGTTCTCCCAGGGGGCACGATGAGCAGTTCTTC

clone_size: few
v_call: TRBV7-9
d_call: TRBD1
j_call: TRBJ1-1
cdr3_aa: CASSLSPTGKDTEAFF
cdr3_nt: TGTGCCAGCAGCTTATCCCCGACAGGGAAGGACACTGAAGCTTTCTTT

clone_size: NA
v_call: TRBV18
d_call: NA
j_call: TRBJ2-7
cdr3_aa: CASSRPGRSSYEQYF
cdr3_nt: TGTGCCAGCTCACGGCCGGGTCGTAGCTCCTACGAGCAGTACTTC

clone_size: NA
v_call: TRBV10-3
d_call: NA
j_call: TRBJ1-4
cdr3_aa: CAISESYSRNEKLFF
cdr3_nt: TGTGCCATCAGTGAGTCATACAGCCGGAATGAAAAACTGTTTTTT

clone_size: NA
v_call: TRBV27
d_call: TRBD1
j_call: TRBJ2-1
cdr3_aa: CASSTDRGSYNEQFF
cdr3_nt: TGTGCCAGCAGTACCGACAGGGGAAGTTACAATGAGCAGTTCTTC

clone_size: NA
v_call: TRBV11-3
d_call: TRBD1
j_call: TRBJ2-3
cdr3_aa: CASSLGTGNTDTQYF
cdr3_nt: TGTGCCAGCAGCTTGGGGACAGGAAACACAGATACGCAGTATTTT

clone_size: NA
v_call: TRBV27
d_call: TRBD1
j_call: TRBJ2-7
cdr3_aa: CASSLLGQGRLEYF
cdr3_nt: TGTGCCAGCAGTTTATTGGGACAGGGGAGGTTAGAGTACTTC

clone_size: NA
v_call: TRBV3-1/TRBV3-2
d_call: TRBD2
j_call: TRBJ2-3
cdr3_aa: CASRSTSGGATDTQYF
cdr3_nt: TGTGCCAGCAGGTCTACTAGCGGGGGGGCAACAGATACGCAGTATTTT

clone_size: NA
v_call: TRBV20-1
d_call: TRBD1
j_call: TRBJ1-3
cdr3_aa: CSASSTGFNSGNTIYF
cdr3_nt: TGCAGTGCTAGTTCGACAGGGTTTAACTCTGGAAACACCATATATTTT

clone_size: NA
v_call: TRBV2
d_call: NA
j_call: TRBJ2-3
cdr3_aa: CASSVLGGDTDTQYF
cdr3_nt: TGTGCCAGCAGTGTGTTAGGGGGGGACACAGATACGCAGTATTTT

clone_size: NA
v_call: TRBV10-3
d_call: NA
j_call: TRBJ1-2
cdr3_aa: CAIQGQPNYGYTF
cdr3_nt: TGTGCCATTCAAGGACAGCCAAACTATGGCTACACCTTC

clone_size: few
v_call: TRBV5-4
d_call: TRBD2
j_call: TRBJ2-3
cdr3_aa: CASSLRLAGGTDTQYF
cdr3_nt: TGTGCCAGCAGCTTGCGGCTAGCGGGTGGCACAGATACGCAGTATTTT

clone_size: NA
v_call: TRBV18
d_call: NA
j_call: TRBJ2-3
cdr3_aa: CASSPPQGRADTQYF
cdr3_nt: TGTGCCAGCTCACCACCCCAGGGGAGGGCAGATACGCAGTATTTT

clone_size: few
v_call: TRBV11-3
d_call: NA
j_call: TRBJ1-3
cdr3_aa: CASSTHRDHNGNTIYF
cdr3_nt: TGTGCCAGCAGCACTCACAGGGACCACAATGGAAACACCATATATTTT

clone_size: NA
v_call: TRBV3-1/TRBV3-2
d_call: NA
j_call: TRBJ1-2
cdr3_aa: CASSQDGENYGYTF
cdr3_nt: TGTGCCAGCAGCCAAGATGGGGAGAACTATGGCTACACCTTC

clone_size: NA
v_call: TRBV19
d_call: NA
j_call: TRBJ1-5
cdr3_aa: CASSIDQGYSNQPQHF
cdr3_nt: TGTGCCAGTAGTATAGACCAGGGGTATAGCAATCAGCCCCAGCATTTT

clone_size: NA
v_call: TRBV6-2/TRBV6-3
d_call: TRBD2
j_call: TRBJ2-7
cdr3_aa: CASGLPGVAGAEDEQYF
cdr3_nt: TGTGCCAGCGGCCTTCCCGGGGTAGCGGGGGCCGAGGACGAGCAGTACTTC

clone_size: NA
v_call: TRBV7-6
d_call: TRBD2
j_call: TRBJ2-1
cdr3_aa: CASSLGLAGDNEQFF
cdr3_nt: TGTGCCAGCAGCTTAGGGCTAGCGGGGGACAATGAGCAGTTCTTC

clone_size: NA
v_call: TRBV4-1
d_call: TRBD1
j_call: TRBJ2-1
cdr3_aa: CASSVTGSGNEQFF
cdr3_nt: TGCGCCAGCAGCGTGACAGGGTCGGGCAATGAGCAGTTCTTC

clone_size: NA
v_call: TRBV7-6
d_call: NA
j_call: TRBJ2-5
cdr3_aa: CASSLAIQETQYF
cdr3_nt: TGTGCCAGCAGCTTAGCCATCCAAGAGACCCAGTACTTC

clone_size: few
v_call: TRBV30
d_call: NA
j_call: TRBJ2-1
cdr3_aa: CAWTGAANEQFF
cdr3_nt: TGTGCCTGGACAGGGGCGGCCAATGAGCAGTTCTTC

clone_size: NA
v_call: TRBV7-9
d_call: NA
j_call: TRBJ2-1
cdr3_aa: CASSLGLGSATDEQFF
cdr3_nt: TGTGCCAGCAGCTTAGGCCTCGGGAGCGCTACGGATGAGCAGTTCTTC